This T cell receptor (beta chain) was observed in a study of blood T cells in healthy people across ages. Overall study findings and caveats: Per-million-T-cell TCR beta diversity fell roughly linearly with age. Strong correlation was found linking TCR beta diversity to naive T cell percentage. Diversity was higher, and naive CD4+ cells more numerous, in long-lived donors than in aged donors. Estimated diversity that came from one million T cells was considered an underestimate.

A single count supports this clonotype. The antigen is not known. Looked up from germline, CDR1 is SGHTA and CDR2 is FQGNSA. Germline trimming cut 5 bases from V and 6 bases from J; bases unmatched to any gene: 9. The CDR3 is 16 residues long. The authors ran a second PCR of about 6 to 11 cycles using a sample-barcoded 5' primer and a J-beta primer mix. TCRdb fed the 5' RACE reads into MiXCR, producing one record per CDR3 protein. Among about 580,000 distinct CDR3 sequences listed, less than 60% were seen once. Sequenced material: blood. The chain couples TRBV7-2 to TRBJ2-2; 10 bases map to TRBD2. This TCR was sampled from an elderly man in good health. The chain's CDR3 is CASSITGTSAAGELFF. CDR3 nucleotide sequence: TGTGCCAGCAGCATTACCGGGACTAGCGCCGCCGGGGAGCTGTTTTTT.